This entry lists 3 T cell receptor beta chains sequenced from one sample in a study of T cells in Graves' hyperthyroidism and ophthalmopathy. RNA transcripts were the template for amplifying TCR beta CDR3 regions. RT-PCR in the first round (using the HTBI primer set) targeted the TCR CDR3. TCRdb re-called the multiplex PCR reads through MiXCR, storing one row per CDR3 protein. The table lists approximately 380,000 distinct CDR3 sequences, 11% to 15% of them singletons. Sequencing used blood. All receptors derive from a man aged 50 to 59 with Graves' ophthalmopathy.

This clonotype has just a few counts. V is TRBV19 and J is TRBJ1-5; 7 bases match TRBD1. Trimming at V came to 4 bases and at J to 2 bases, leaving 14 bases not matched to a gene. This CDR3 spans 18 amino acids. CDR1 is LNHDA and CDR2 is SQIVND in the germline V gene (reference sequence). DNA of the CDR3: TGTGCCAGTAGTACCCCGGCCCGACAGGGACGGGGCAATCAGCCCCAGCATTTT. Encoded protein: CASSTPARQGRGNQPQHF.

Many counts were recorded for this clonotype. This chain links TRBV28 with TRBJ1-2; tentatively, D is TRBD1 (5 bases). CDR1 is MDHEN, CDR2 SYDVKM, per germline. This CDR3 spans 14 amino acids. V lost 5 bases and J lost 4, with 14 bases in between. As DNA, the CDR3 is TGTGCCAGCAGTCAACAGGACCGGCTCTATGGCTACACCTTC. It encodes CASSQQDRLYGYTF.

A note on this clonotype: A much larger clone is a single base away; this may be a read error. CDR3 region: CSARAGARYDEQFF. The CDR3 DNA reads as TGCAGCGCACGCGCAGGGGCGAGGTACGATGAGCAGTTCTTC. V is TRBV29-1 and J is TRBJ2-1, with a possible D match to TRBD1 (6 bases). Trimming removed 7 bases from V and 8 bases from J, with 21 bases in between. The length of the CDR3 is 14 residues. Germline assignment: CDR1 SQVTM and CDR2 ANQGSEA.